This passage covers 5 T cell receptor beta chains from one sample sequenced in a study of cytomegalovirus exposure and HLA in healthy donors. Sequenced by immunoSEQ multiplex PCR; TCRdb stores in-frame clones only, minus some. The profile shows some 170,000 clones, roughly 90% of them singletons. Material: PBMCs. These receptors were obtained from a woman aged 25 to 39 in good health and CMV-seronegative.

The rearrangement uses TRBV7-8 and TRBJ2-1, with TRBD1 as a possible D gene (5 bases). Between the trimmed V and J ends, which lost 3 bases and 3 bases, there was a span of 15 bases. The CDR3 is made up of 16 amino acids. Germline V lookup: CDR1 SGHVS, CDR2 FQNEAQ. The CDR3 spells CASSFSGPQGYNEQFF. CDR3 bases: TGTGCCAGCAGCTTCTCCGGGCCCCAGGGCTACAATGAGCAGTTCTTC. Full variable domain (rest looked up from reference TRBV7-8 and TRBJ2-1): GAGVSQSPRYKVAKRGQDVALRCDPISGHVSLFWYQQALGQGPEFLTYFQNEAQLDKSGLPSDRFFAERPEGSVSTLKIQRTQQEDSAVYLCASSFSGPQGYNEQFFGPGTRLTVL.

The CDR3 sequence: CASSLTSGGGDTQYF. The CDR3 region has the DNA TGCGCCAGCAGCCTGACTAGCGGGGGAGGAGATACGCAGTATTTT. J is TRBJ2-3 and V is TRBV5-1; TRBD2 matches at 12 bases. Unmatched junction bases numbered 5, after V lost 4 bases and J lost 5 bases. This CDR3 spans 15 amino acids. The germline gives CDR1 SGHRS, CDR2 YFSETQ.

The chain uses TRBV13 and TRBJ2-7; TRBD2 matches at 9 bases. The CDR3 is made up of 15 amino acids. J gave up 4 bases and V 4 bases, and 8 bases lay outside the gene matches. In germline, CDR1 is PRHDT, CDR2 FYEKMQ (reference sequence). The CDR3 DNA follows: TGTGCCAGCAGCTCCCTAGGACTAGCGCATTACGAGCAGTACTTC. Protein: CASSSLGLAHYEQYF.

This sequence joins TRBV5-4 and TRBJ1-2, with 7 nucleotides matching TRBD1. The CDR3 runs 15 residues. J gave up 6 bases and V 0 bases, and 8 bases lay outside the gene matches. Germline CDR1 and CDR2: SGHNT and YYREEE (reference sequence). CDR3 sequence: CASSLAGTVGDGYTF. CDR3 in DNA: TGTGCCAGCAGCTTGGCGGGGACAGTGGGTGATGGCTACACCTTC.

This clone was observed a few times. This chain uses TRBV2 with TRBJ2-7, with 8 bases fitting TRBD2. V was pared by 6 bases and J by 6 bases, with 7 bases of the junction left unmatched. CDR3 size: 13 residues. Germline V gene lookup returns CDR1 SNHLY and CDR2 FYNNEI. The CDR3 loop reads CASSVGAGGEQYF. The DNA for the CDR3 is TGTGCCAGCAGCGTCGGGGCGGGAGGCGAGCAGTACTTC.